A single sample is the source of the 8 T cell receptor beta chains below, sequenced in a study of cytomegalovirus exposure and HLA in healthy donors. PCR involved 60 Vbeta and 13 Jbeta primers. TCRdb keeps only in-frame clones here, not all; method: immunoSEQ multiplex PCR. The data show some 200,000 clones, with more than 60% seen just once and 15% to 18% held by the top ten. Source material: PBMCs. These receptors all come from a man aged 40-55 years in good health and CMV-seronegative.

The rearrangement uses TRBV9 and TRBJ1-1; no clear D. With 0 bases removed from V and 4 bases from J, the gap between germline ends came to 13 bases. This CDR3 has 15 amino acids. Germline V gene sequence: CDR1 SGDLS, CDR2 YYNGEE. The DNA for the CDR3 is TGTGCCAGCAGCGTAGGTATCGGGATGGGCACTGAAGCTTTCTTT. It is translated as CASSVGIGMGTEAFF.

This chain links TRBV5-1 with TRBJ1-5, with D tentatively TRBD1 (6 bases). Germline CDR1 is SGHRS and CDR2 is YFSETQ. V lost 4 bases to trimming and J lost 5 bases, with 10 bases between them. The CDR3 contains 13 residues. Written as DNA, the CDR3 is TGCGCCAGCAGCACGGACAGCGATCAGCCCCAGCATTTT. Its translation is CASSTDSDQPQHF.

The V call is TRBV10-3, the J call TRBJ1-2, with D hard to call. Germline V gives CDR1 ENHRY, CDR2 SYGVKD. The CDR3 has 16 amino acids. V dropped 3 bases and J dropped 4 bases, with 18 bases sitting between them. CDR3 amino acids: CAISDTWQVTSYGYTF. CDR3 in DNA: TGTGCCATCAGTGACACTTGGCAGGTTACATCCTATGGCTACACCTTC.

The chain combines TRBV7-2 with TRBJ1-2, with unresolved D. V was cut by 5 bases and J by 0 bases, with 7 bases left in between. This CDR3 spans 13 amino acids. Germline-derived CDR1 and CDR2 are SGHTA and FQGNSA. This chain's CDR3 is CASSPRSNYGYTF. The CDR3 region has the DNA TGTGCCAGCAGCCCCAGGTCTAACTATGGCTACACCTTC.

This rearrangement joins TRBV6-4 to TRBJ1-6; 9 nucleotides match TRBD1. Germline CDR1 reads MRHNA; CDR2 reads SNTAGT. The CDR3 spans 14 residues. The V segment lost 4 bases and the J segment 7 bases; nucleotides outside the gene matches: 2. CDR3 region: CASSAGTGNSPLHF. CDR3 sequence (DNA): TGTGCCAGCAGTGCCGGGACAGGGAATTCACCCCTCCACTTT.

This chain joins TRBV19 and TRBJ2-3, with TRBD2 identical over 10 bases. J lost 4 bases, V lost 3 bases, and 10 bases had no gene match. This CDR3 contains 17 residues. Germline assignment: CDR1 LNHDA and CDR2 SQIVND (reference sequence). Here the CDR3 DNA reads TGTGCCAGTAGTATCCCCGGCCGACTAGCGGGTCCAGATACGCAGTATTTT. It encodes CASSIPGRLAGPDTQYF.

DNA of the CDR3: TGTGCCAGCAGTCCCCCCGTGGGGAGGTCGGGGCAGTACTTC. Protein product: CASSPPVGRSGQYF. This chain connects TRBV7-9 to TRBJ2-7; possibly TRBD2 for D (6 bases). CDR1 and CDR2 from the germline V gene are SEHNR and FQNEAQ (reference sequence). The CDR3 consists of 14 residues. V lost 6 bases and J lost 9, with 21 bases in between.

Regarding this clone: At the DNA level, this CDR3 is encoded by other sequences in the same sample as well. The CDR3 spells CASSQGGTEAFF. CDR3 DNA sequence: TGCGCCAGCAGCCAAGGGGGCACTGAAGCTTTCTTT. This chain links TRBV5-1 with TRBJ1-1; weak D call: TRBD1 (6 bases). V lost 4 bases and J 4 bases, leaving 8 bases between the germline ends. This CDR3 spans 12 amino acids. Germline assignment: CDR1 SGHRS and CDR2 YFSETQ.